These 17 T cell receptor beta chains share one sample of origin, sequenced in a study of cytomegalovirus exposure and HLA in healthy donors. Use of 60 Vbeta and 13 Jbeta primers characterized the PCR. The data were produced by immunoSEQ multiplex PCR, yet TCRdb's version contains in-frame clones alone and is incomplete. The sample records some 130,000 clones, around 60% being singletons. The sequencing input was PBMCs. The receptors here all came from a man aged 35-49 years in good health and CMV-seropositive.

CDR3 residues: CASRLGLDPYEQYF. CDR3 bases: TGTGCCAGCAGGCTCGGACTAGACCCTTACGAGCAGTACTTC. The chain is built from TRBV27 and TRBJ2-7; TRBD2 agrees at 7 bases. There are 14 residues in the CDR3. The junction had 9 bases not matched to a gene; V was cut back by 6 bases and J by 4 bases. The V gene's germline CDR1 is MNHEY and CDR2 SMNVEV (reference sequence).

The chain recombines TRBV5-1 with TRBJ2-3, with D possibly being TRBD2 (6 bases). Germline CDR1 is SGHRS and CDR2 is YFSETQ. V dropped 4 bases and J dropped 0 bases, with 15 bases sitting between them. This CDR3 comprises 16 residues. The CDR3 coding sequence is TGCGCCAGCAGCAATGGAGGGGCAGGGAGCACAGATACGCAGTATTTT. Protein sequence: CASSNGGAGSTDTQYF.

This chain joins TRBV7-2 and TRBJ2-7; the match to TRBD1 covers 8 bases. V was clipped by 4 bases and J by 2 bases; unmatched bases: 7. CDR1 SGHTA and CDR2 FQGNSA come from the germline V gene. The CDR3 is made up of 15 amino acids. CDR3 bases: TGTGCCAGCAGCTCCGGACAGGGCTCCACCTACGAGCAGTACTTC. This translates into CASSSGQGSTYEQYF.

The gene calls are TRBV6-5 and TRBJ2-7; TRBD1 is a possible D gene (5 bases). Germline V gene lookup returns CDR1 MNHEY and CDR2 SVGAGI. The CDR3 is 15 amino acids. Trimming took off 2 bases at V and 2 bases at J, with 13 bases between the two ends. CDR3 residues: CASSYDGDSPYEQYF. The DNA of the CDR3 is TGTGCCAGCAGTTACGATGGCGACAGCCCCTACGAGCAGTACTTC.

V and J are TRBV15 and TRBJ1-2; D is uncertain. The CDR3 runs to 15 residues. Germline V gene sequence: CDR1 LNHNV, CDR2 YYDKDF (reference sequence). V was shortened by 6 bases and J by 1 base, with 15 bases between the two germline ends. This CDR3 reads CATSPILGDNYGYTF. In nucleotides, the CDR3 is TGTGCCACCAGTCCGATTCTCGGGGATAACTATGGCTACACCTTC. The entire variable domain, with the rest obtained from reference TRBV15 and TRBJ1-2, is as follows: DAMVIQNPRYQVTQFGKPVTLSCSQTLNHNVMYWYQQKSSQAPKLLFHYYDKDFNNEADTPDNFQSRRPNTSFCFLDIRSPGLGDTAMYLCATSPILGDNYGYTFGSGTRLTVV.

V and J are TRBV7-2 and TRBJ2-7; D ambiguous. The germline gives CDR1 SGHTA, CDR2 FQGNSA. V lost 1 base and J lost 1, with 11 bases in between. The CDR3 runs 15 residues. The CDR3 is CASSLVSVESYEQYF. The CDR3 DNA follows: TGTGCCAGCAGCTTAGTTTCGGTCGAATCCTACGAGCAGTACTTC.

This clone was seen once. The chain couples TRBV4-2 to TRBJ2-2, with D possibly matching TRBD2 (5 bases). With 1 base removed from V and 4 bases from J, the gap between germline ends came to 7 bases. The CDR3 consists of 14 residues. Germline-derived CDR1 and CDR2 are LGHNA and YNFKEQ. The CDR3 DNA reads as TGTGCCAGCAGCCAAGCGCGGGTCACCGGGGAGCTGTTTTTT. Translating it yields CASSQARVTGELFF.

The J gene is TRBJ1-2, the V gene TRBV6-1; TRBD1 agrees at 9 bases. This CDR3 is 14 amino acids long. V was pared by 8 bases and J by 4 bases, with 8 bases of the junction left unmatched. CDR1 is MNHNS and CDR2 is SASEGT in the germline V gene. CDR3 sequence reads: CASGPGQGAYGYTF. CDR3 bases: TGTGCCAGCGGACCGGGACAGGGAGCCTATGGCTACACCTTC.

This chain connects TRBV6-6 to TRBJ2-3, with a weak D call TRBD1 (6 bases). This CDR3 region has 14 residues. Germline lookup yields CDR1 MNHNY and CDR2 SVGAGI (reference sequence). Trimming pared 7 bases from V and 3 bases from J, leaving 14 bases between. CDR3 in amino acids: CASKEHRVTDTQYF. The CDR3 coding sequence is TGTGCCAGCAAAGAGCACAGGGTGACAGATACGCAGTATTTT.

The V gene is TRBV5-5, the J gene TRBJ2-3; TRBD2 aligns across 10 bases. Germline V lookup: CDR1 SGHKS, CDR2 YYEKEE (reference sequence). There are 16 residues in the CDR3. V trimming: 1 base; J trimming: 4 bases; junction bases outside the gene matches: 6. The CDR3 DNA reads TGTGCCAGCAGCTTGACCTTAGCGGGGGGACCAGATACGCAGTATTTT. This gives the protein CASSLTLAGGPDTQYF.

DNA of the CDR3: TGCGCCAGCAGTGAGAACACCCTAGGACTAGCGGGAGTGAATGAGCAGTTCTTC. Amino acid sequence: CASSENTLGLAGVNEQFF. V usage is TRBV10-2 and J usage is TRBJ2-1; 13 nucleotides match TRBD2. The CDR3 spans 18 residues. Trimming cost V 2 bases and J 7 bases; bases outside gene matches: 11. CDR1 is WSHSY and CDR2 is SAAADI in the germline V gene.

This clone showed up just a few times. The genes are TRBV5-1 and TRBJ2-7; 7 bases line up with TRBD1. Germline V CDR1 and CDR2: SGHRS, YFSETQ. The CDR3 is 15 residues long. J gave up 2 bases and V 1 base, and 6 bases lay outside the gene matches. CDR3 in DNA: TGCGCCAGCAGCTTGTGGGGACAGACTACCTACGAGCAGTACTTC. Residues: CASSLWGQTTYEQYF.

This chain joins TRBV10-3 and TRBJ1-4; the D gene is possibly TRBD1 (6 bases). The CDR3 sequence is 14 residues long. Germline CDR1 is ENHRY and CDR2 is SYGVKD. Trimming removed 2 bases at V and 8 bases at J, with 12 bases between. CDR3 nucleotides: TGTGCCATCAGTGAGCAGGGGATGGTCGAAAAACTGTTTTTT. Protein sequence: CAISEQGMVEKLFF.

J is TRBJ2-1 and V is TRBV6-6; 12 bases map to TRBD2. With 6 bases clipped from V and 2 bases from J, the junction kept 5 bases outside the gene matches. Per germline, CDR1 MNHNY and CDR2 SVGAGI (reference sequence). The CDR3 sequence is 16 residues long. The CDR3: CASSRLAGETYNEQFF. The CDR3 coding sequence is TGTGCCAGCAGCCGACTAGCGGGGGAGACCTACAATGAGCAGTTCTTC.

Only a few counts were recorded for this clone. The CDR3 coding sequence is TGTGCCAGCAGTCGTTTACAGGGAAATCAGCCCCAGCATTTT. Translation gives CASSRLQGNQPQHF. The chain has TRBV27 and TRBJ1-5, with D tentatively TRBD1 (6 bases). Trimming left V 5 bases short and J 4 bases short, with 12 bases between. This CDR3 spans 14 amino acids. The germline V gene encodes CDR1 MNHEY and CDR2 SMNVEV (reference sequence).

This CDR3 reads CASSFWTSGNTGELFF. CDR3 bases: TGTGCCAGCAGTTTTTGGACTAGCGGGAACACCGGGGAGCTGTTTTTT. This chain links TRBV27 with TRBJ2-2, with 10 nucleotides matching TRBD2. The CDR3 sequence is 16 residues long. Germline V CDR1 and CDR2: MNHEY, SMNVEV (reference sequence). J was trimmed by 1 base and V by 3 bases; bases with no gene match: 2.

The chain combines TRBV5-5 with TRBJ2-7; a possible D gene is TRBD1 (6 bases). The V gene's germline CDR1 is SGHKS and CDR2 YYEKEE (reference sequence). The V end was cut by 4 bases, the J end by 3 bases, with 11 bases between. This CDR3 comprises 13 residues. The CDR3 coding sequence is TGTGCCAGCAGCGGACAGAACCGCTACGAGCAGTACTTC. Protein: CASSGQNRYEQYF.